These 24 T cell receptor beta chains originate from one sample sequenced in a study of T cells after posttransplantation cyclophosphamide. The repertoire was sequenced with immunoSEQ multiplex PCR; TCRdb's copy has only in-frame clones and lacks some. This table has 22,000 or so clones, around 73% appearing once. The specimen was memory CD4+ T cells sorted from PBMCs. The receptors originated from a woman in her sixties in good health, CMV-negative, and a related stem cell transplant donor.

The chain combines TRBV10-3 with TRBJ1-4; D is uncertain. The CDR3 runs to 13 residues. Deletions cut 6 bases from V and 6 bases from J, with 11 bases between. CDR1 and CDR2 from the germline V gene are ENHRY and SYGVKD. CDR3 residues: CAISGLFDEKLFF. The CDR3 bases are TGTGCCATCAGCGGACTGTTCGATGAAAAACTGTTTTTT.

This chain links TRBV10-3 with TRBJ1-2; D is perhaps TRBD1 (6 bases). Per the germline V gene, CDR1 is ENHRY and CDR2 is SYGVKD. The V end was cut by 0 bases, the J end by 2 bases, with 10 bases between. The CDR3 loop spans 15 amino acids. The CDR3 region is CAISESPGVNYGYTF. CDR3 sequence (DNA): TGTGCCATCAGTGAGTCTCCAGGGGTAAACTATGGCTACACCTTC.

CDR3: CASSQDRANTGELFF. DNA for the CDR3: TGTGCCAGCAGCCAAGACAGGGCGAACACCGGGGAGCTGTTTTTT. V is TRBV4-2 and J is TRBJ2-2, with D perhaps TRBD1 (5 bases). The CDR3 spans 15 residues. CDR1 LGHNA and CDR2 YNFKEQ come from the germline V gene. The germline V and J ends were trimmed by 0 bases and 0 bases, with 5 bases remaining between them.

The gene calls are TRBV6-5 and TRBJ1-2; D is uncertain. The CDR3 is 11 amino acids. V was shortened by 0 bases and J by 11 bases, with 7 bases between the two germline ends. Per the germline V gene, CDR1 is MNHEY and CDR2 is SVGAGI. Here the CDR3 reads CASSYSNRYTF. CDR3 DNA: TGTGCCAGCAGTTACTCCAATCGGTACACCTTC.

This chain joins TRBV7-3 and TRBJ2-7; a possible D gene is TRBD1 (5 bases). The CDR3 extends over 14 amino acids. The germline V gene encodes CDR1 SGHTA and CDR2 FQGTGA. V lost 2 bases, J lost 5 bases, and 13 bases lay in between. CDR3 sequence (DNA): TGTGCCAGCAGCTTAGTCAGGGCAGCCCACGAGCAGTACTTC. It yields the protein CASSLVRAAHEQYF.

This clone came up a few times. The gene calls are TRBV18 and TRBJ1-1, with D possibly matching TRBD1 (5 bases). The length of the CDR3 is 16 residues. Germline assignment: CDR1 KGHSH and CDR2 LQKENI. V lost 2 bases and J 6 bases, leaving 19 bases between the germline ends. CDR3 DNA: TGTGCCAGCTCACCAACGAACGGGGGGTTCGAGCCTGAAGCTTTCTTT. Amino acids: CASSPTNGGFEPEAFF.

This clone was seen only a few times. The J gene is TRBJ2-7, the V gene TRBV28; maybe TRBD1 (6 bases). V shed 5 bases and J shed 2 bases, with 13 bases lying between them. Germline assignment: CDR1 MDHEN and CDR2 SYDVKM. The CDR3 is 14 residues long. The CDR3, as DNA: TGTGCCAGCAGTCCAGACAGGTTCACCTACGAGCAGTACTTC. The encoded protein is CASSPDRFTYEQYF.

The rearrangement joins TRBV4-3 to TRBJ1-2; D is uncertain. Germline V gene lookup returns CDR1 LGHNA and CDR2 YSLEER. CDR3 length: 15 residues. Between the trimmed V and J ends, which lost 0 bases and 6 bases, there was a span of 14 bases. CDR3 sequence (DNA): TGCGCCAGCAGCCAAGAGAGTACTGAGAGGGATGGCTACACCTTC. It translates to CASSQESTERDGYTF.

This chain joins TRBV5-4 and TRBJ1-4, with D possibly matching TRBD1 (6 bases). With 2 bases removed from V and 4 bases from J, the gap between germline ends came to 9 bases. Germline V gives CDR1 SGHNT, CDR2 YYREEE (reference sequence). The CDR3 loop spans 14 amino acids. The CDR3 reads CASSLQGFNEKLFF. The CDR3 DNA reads TGTGCCAGCAGCTTACAGGGTTTTAATGAAAAACTGTTTTTT.

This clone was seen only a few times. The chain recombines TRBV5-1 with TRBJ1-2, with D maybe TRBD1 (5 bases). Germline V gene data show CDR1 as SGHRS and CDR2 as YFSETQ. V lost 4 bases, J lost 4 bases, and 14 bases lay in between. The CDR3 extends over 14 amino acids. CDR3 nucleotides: TGCGCCAGCAGCGTAAACCAGGGAATCTATGGCTACACCTTC. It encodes CASSVNQGIYGYTF.

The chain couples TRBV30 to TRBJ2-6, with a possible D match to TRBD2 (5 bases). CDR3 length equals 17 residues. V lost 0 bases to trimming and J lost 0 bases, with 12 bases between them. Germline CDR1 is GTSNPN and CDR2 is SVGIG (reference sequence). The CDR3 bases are TGTGCCTGGAGTGTCCAGCGGTCCGGCTCTGGGGCCAACGTCCTGACTTTC. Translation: CAWSVQRSGSGANVLTF.

The CDR3 is CASSRQGGTGELFF. CDR3 bases: TGTGCCAGCAGTCGACAGGGAGGCACCGGGGAGCTGTTTTTT. The gene calls are TRBV2 and TRBJ2-2, with D perhaps matching TRBD1 (7 bases). The germline V gene has CDR1 SNHLY and CDR2 FYNNEI. The ends were cut back, 5 bases at V and 4 bases at J, with 11 bases in the middle. The CDR3 spans 14 residues. The complete variable domain, with remaining parts taken from reference TRBV2 and TRBJ2-2, reads EPEVTQTPSHQVTQMGQEVILRCVPISNHLYFYWYRQILGQKVEFLVSFYNNEISEKSEIFDDQFSVERPDGSNFTLKIRSTKLEDSAMYFCASSRQGGTGELFFGEGSRLTVL.

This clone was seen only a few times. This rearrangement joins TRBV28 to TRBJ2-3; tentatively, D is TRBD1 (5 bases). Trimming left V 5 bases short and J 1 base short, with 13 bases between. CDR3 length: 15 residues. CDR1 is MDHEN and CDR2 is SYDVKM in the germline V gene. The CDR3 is CASSTRVGGTDTQYF. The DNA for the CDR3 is TGTGCCAGCAGTACCAGGGTTGGCGGCACAGATACGCAGTATTTT. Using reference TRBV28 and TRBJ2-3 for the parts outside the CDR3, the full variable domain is DVKVTQSSRYLVKRTGEKVFLECVQDMDHENMFWYRQDPGLGLRLIYFSYDVKMKEKGDIPEGYSVSREKKERFSLILESASTNQTSMYLCASSTRVGGTDTQYFGPGTRLTVL.

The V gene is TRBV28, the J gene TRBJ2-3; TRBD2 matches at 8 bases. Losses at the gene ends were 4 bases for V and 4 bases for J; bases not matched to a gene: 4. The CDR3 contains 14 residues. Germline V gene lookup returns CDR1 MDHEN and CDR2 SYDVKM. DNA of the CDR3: TGTGCCAGCAGTTGGACTAGCTTCGCAGATACGCAGTATTTT. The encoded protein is CASSWTSFADTQYF.

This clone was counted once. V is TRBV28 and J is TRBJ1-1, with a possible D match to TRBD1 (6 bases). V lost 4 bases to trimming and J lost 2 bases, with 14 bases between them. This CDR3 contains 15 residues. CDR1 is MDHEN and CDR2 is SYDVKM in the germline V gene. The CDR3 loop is CASSSDRLKNTEAFF. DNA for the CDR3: TGTGCCAGCAGTTCGGACAGATTAAAAAACACTGAAGCTTTCTTT.

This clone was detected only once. CDR3 amino acids: CASSPRGGGNEKLFF. CDR3 coding DNA: TGTGCCAGCAGTCCCAGAGGGGGCGGGAATGAAAAACTGTTTTTT. V and J are TRBV6-5 and TRBJ1-4; 7 bases match TRBD1. V shed 5 bases and J 5 bases; nucleotides not matched to a gene: 8. Per germline, CDR1 MNHEY and CDR2 SVGAGI. CDR3 length: 15 amino acids.

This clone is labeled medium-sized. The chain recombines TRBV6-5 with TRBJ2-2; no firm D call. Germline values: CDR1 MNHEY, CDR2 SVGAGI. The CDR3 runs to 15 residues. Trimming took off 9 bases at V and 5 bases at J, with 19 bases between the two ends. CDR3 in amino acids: CASSQENTGTGELFF. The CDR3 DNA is TGTGCCAGTTCTCAGGAAAATACCGGAACCGGGGAGCTGTTTTTT.

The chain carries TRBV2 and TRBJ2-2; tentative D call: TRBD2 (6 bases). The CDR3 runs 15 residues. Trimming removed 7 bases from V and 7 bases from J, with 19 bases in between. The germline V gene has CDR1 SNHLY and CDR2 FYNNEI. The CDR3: CASMGVRTGVGELFF. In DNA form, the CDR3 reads TGTGCCAGCATGGGCGTGAGGACGGGGGTCGGGGAGCTGTTTTTT. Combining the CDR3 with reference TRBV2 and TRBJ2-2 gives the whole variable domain EPEVTQTPSHQVTQMGQEVILRCVPISNHLYFYWYRQILGQKVEFLVSFYNNEISEKSEIFDDQFSVERPDGSNFTLKIRSTKLEDSAMYFCASMGVRTGVGELFFGEGSRLTVL.

The CDR3 loop is CASTRTSGVVADTQYF. CDR3 DNA sequence: TGTGCCAGCACCAGGACTAGCGGGGTAGTCGCAGATACGCAGTATTTT. This chain uses TRBV5-5 with TRBJ2-3, with 12 bases identical to TRBD2. CDR1 SGHKS and CDR2 YYEKEE come from the germline V gene (reference sequence). After removal of 6 bases from V and 4 bases from J, the junction contained 9 bases not matched to a gene. The CDR3 spans 16 residues.

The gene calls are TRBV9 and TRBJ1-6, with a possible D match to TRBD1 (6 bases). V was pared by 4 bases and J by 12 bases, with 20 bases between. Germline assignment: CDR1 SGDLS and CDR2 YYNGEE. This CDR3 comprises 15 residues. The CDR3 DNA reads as TGTGCCAGCAGCCTCTGGGACACGAACCCAGGACCCCTCCACTTT. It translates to CASSLWDTNPGPLHF.

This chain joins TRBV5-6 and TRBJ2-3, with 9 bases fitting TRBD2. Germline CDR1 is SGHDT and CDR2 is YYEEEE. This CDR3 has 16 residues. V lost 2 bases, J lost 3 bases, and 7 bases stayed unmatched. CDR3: CASSFDIAGATDTQYF. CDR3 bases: TGTGCCAGCAGCTTTGATATAGCGGGGGCGACAGATACGCAGTATTTT. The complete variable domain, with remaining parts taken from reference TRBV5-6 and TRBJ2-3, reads DAGVTQSPTHLIKTRGQQVTLRCSPKSGHDTVSWYQQALGQGPQFIFQYYEEEERQRGNFPDRFSGHQFPNYSSELNVNALLLGDSALYLCASSFDIAGATDTQYFGPGTRLTVL.

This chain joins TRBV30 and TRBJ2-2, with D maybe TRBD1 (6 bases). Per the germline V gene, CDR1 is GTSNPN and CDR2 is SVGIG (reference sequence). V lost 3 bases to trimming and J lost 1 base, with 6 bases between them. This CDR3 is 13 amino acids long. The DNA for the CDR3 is TGTGCCTGGAGACAGGGGAACACCGGGGAGCTGTTTTTT. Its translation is CAWRQGNTGELFF.

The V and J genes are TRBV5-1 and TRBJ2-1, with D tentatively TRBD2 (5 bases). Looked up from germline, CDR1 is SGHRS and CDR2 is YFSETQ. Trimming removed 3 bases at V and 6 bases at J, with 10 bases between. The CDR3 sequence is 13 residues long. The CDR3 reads CASSWTSFNEQFF. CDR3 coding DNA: TGCGCCAGCAGCTGGACTTCGTTCAATGAGCAGTTCTTC.

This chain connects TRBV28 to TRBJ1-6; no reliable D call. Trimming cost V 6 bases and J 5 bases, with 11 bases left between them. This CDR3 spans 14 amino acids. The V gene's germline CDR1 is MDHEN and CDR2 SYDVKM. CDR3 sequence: CASSQVFDNSPLHF. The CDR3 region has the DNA TGTGCCAGCAGCCAGGTTTTCGATAATTCACCCCTCCACTTT.